This T cell receptor beta chain was identified during a study of shared clonotypes between healthy human individuals. Every immunoSEQ plate was one replicate of a subset's evenly spread DNA. Each PCR replicate from the sorted subsets contained around 0.2 ug DNA, which is about 30,000 T cell genomes. Only in-frame clones appear in the TCRdb table, and some are missing; sequencing was by immunoSEQ multiplex PCR. The table shows some 1.5 million clones, with approximately 97% occurring only once. A word on this clone: Its antigen is unknown.

Study-level findings and limits: Tissue TCR repertoires likely differ from these blood-only repertoires.

The germline gives CDR1 WNHNN, CDR2 SYGVQD (reference sequence). Trimming shortened V by 2 bases and J by 6 bases, and 7 bases separated the two germline ends. This CDR3 has 13 amino acids. Sequencing used naive CD4+ T cells sorted from blood. The subset: CD45RA+ positively selected. This sequence was found in a man aged 30 to 39 in good health. This chain links TRBV10-1 with TRBJ2-2; no firm D call. The CDR3, as DNA: TGCGCCAGCAGTGAGCCCCCGGCCGGGGAGCTGTTTTTT. Protein product: CASSEPPAGELFF.